This T cell receptor (beta chain) emerged from a study of response to subunit inactivated influenza vaccine. Study-wide findings and caveats: Seasonal influenza vaccination, on each occasion, was suggested by the authors to recruit few new T cells.

The CDR3 extends over 17 amino acids. V lost 6 bases and J 3 bases, leaving 21 bases between the germline ends. Of note for this clonotype: The antigen is unknown.

One entry per CDR3 protein, called by TCRdb with MiXCR from the RT-PCR reads. The sample records some 500,000 distinct CDR3 sequences, under 15% being singletons. This specimen was PBMCs from blood, taken about 40 days after vaccination. The clonotype was recovered from a man aged 50 or older who received an inactivated influenza vaccine. J is TRBJ1-5 and V is TRBV12-3 or TRBV12-4, with unresolved D. The CDR3 loop is CASRAGVGQDFNQPQHF. CDR3 nucleotide sequence: TGTGCCAGCAGGGCAGGAGTAGGGCAGGACTTCAATCAGCCCCAGCATTTT.